Detailed here is one TCR beta chain. The antigen it recognizes is unknown. Base qualities are not recorded, but no much larger clone differs from it by a single base. These data originate in a study of blood T cell repertoires in COVID-19 (dated by TCRdb to between 2020 and 2021). About the investigation overall: The collaborator samples originated in the United States, Italy and Spain and spanned the acute and convalescent phases of COVID-19. Where available, HLA class I and class II types were obtained from metadata supplied by the sample provider rather than from assay-based typing. Sample metadata almost always included a de-identified subject ID, COVID-19 status, age in years and sex. Deeply sampled blood TCRbeta repertoires from subjects exposed to, actively infected with, or recovered from COVID-19 were included in the dataset. The repertoires were released in a freely available public database meant as a resource for research on the immune response to SARS-CoV-2. The material from the prospective study consisted of cDNA or gDNA derived from T cells, B-cell-depleted T cells, or PBMCs. Samples were obtained from the ongoing ImmuneRACE study (first 160 participants) and from some 1,200 subjects provided by 6 global collaborators.

Overall study outcomes, separate from this receptor: The quantity of clinical and demographic metadata differed by source and by participant and was supplied without curation.

V and J are trimmed by 0 bases and 5 bases, and the gene matches miss 6 bases of the junction. Reading the germline V gene gives CDR1 MNHEY and CDR2 SVGEGT. CDR3 length: 15 amino acids, cysteine to phenylalanine. CDR3 DNA only is kept here, 45 bases in frame from base 1. The collaborating institutions used their own protocols to collect whole blood in K2EDTA tubes. For TCRbeta analysis, collaborator samples were shipped as frozen whole blood, as isolated PBMCs, or as DNA extracted from either sample type. The immunoSEQ Assay, a bias-controlled multiplex PCR, was used to amplify TCRbeta CDR3 regions from genomic DNA. On the study's bioinformatics: The number of nucleated cells in each sample was estimated by amplification of reference gene primers within the assay. Sequence reads were collapsed and filtered to measure the absolute abundance of every unique TCRbeta CDR3 rearrangement. For each sample, productive Simpson clonality was calculated as the square root of Simpson's diversity index across productive rearrangements. Here the immuneACCESS table is served through TCRdb, limited to in-frame sequences with V and J called. Missing clones are a known gap in these copies; in checked studies unresolved V genes cover under half, and the rest lacks a known reason. V and J calls and clone size are as listed in that table; D and trimming were resolved from the DNA. In all, the sample holds more than 85,000 clones, and roughly 88% of those were seen once. Roughly 7.7% of the sample lies in the top ten.

Sequences were obtained from peripheral blood. Recombination connected TRBV6-2 or TRBV6-3 to TRBJ2-5; 7 middle bases align to TRBD2. The receptor was isolated from a woman of 80 years or more with active or convalescent COVID-19. The CDR3 region: CASSYSKEGGETQYF. The DNA sequence follows: TGTGCCAGCAGTTACTCGAAGGAGGGAGGGGAGACCCAGTACTTC.